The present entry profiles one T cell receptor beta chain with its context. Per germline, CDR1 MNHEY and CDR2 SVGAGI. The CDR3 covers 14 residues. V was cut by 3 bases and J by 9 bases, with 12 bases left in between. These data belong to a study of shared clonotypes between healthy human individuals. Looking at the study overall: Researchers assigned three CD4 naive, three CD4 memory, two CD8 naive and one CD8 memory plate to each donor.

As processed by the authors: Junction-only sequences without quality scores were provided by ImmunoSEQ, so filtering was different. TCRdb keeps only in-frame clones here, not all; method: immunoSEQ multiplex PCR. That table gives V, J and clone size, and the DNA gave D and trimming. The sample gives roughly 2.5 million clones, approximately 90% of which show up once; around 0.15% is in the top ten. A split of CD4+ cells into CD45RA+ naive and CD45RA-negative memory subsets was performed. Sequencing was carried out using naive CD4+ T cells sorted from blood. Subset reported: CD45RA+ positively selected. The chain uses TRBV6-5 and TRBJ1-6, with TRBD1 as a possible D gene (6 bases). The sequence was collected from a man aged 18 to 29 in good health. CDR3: CASSYEGEVSPLHF. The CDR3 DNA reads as TGTGCCAGCAGTTATGAGGGGGAGGTTTCACCCCTCCACTTT.